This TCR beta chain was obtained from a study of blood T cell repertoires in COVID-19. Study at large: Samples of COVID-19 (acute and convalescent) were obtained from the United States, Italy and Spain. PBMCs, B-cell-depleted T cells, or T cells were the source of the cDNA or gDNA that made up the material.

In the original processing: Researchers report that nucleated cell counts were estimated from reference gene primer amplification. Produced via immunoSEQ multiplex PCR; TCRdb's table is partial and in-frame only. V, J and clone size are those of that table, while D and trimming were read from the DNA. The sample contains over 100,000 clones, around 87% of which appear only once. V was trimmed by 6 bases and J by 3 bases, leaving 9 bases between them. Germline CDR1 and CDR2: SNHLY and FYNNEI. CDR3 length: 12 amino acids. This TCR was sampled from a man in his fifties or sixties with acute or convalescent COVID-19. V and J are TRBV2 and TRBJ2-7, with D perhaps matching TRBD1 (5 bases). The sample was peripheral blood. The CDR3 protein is CASRDNFYEQYF. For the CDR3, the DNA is TGTGCCAGCAGGGACAACTTCTACGAGCAGTACTTC.